The sequence of this TCR beta chain was determined in a study of T cell responses to AZD1222 COVID-19 vaccine. Germline CDR1 and CDR2: SGHDT and YYEEEE. CDR3 length equals 18 residues. V lost 2 bases and J lost 7; bases outside the gene matches: 17. Repertoires were generated with immunoSEQ multiplex PCR, while TCRdb's copy carries only in-frame clones and drops some. Of more than 150,000 clones in the sample, around 90% were seen once. This chain uses TRBV5-6 with TRBJ2-2, with 7 bases lining up with TRBD2. The sample consisted of peripheral blood, taken on day 0 of AZD1222 vaccination. The sequence was collected from an adult in good health. CDR3 sequence reads: CASSLVGSSGPGGGELFF. CDR3 DNA: TGTGCCAGCAGCTTAGTTGGTTCTAGCGGCCCAGGCGGCGGGGAGCTGTTTTTT.